Below are 32 T cell receptor beta chains sequenced from a single sample in a study of T cells in localized non-small cell lung cancer. Generated by immunoSEQ multiplex PCR, the TCRdb table keeps only in-frame clones and is missing some. Among 20,000 to 30,000 clones listed, about 87% were seen once. The material sequenced was peripheral blood mononuclear cells, taken before any cancer treatment. The receptors derive from a woman aged 40-70 years with stage III lung adenocarcinoma.

V is TRBV9 and J is TRBJ1-4; maybe TRBD1 (5 bases). The CDR3 contains 14 residues. Trimming cost V 4 bases and J 5 bases, with 12 bases left between them. Germline lookup yields CDR1 SGDLS and CDR2 YYNGEE. CDR3 bases: TGTGCCAGCAGCCCCCGGGACGGCAATGAAAAACTGTTTTTT. Its translation: CASSPRDGNEKLFF.

The chain carries TRBV15 and TRBJ2-7; D is possibly TRBD2 (7 bases). CDR3 length equals 19 residues. Per the germline V gene, CDR1 is LNHNV and CDR2 is YYDKDF (reference sequence). The V end was cut by 0 bases, the J end by 0 bases, with 21 bases between. This CDR3 reads CATSRDWPGGRGSSYEQYF. In DNA, the CDR3 is TGTGCCACCAGCAGAGATTGGCCCGGGGGGCGGGGGAGCTCCTACGAGCAGTACTTC.

V is TRBV11-2 and J is TRBJ2-7; D remains unclear. V was shortened by 1 base and J by 3 bases, with 10 bases between the two germline ends. Germline CDR1 SGHAT, CDR2 FQNNGV. This CDR3 contains 14 residues. CDR3 amino acids: CASSLVEQDYEQYF. CDR3 bases: TGTGCCAGCAGCTTAGTTGAGCAGGACTACGAGCAGTACTTC.

The chain recombines TRBV9 with TRBJ2-3; 8 bases are shared with TRBD2. The length of the CDR3 is 16 residues. CDR1 and CDR2 from the germline V gene are SGDLS and YYNGEE. Trimming at V came to 0 bases and at J to 0 bases, leaving 3 bases not matched to a gene. CDR3 region: CASSVAASGSTDTQYF. CDR3 DNA: TGTGCCAGCAGCGTAGCCGCTAGCGGGAGCACAGATACGCAGTATTTT.

The V and J genes are TRBV7-9 and TRBJ2-7; 8 nucleotides match TRBD1. With 6 bases clipped from V and 6 bases from J, the junction kept 16 bases outside the gene matches. Germline lookup yields CDR1 SEHNR and CDR2 FQNEAQ (reference sequence). The CDR3 runs to 16 residues. The CDR3 nucleotides are TGTGCCAGCAGACCACGACCGGGACAGGCCAACGGCGAGCAGTACTTC. It translates to CASRPRPGQANGEQYF. Together with reference TRBV7-9 and TRBJ2-7, the CDR3 gives the full variable domain: DTGVSQNPRHKITKRGQNVTFRCDPISEHNRLYWYRQTLGQGPEFLTYFQNEAQLEKSRLLSDRFSAERPKGSFSTLEIQRTEQGDSAMYLCASRPRPGQANGEQYFGPGTRLTVT.

The CDR3 nucleotides read TGCAGCGTTAGCTCAGCCGGGGAGCTGTTTTTT. Residues: CSVSSAGELFF. This chain connects TRBV29-1 to TRBJ2-2; D call uncertain. Trimming left V 5 bases short and J 6 bases short, with 7 bases between. This CDR3 contains 11 residues. CDR1 is SQVTM and CDR2 is ANQGSEA in the germline V gene.

The rearrangement links TRBV5-1 to TRBJ2-7; no clear D. The CDR3 contains 14 residues. V lost 2 bases and J lost 1, with 10 bases in between. CDR1 and CDR2 from the germline V gene are SGHRS and YFSETQ. The CDR3 sequence is CASSFLGSSYEQYF. In DNA form, the CDR3 reads TGCGCCAGCAGCTTTCTCGGTTCGTCCTACGAGCAGTACTTC.

The CDR3, as DNA: TGCGCCAGCAGCCAAGATTTGGCAGCCTATGGCTACACCTTC. Translation gives CASSQDLAAYGYTF. V gene TRBV4-3 combines with J gene TRBJ1-2; D call uncertain. Germline assignment: CDR1 LGHNA and CDR2 YSLEER. V was trimmed by 0 bases and J by 4 bases, leaving 9 bases between them. The CDR3 contains 14 residues.

This chain connects TRBV5-1 to TRBJ2-3; 8 positions agree with TRBD2. The CDR3 contains 15 residues. J was trimmed by 1 base and V by 0 bases; bases with no gene match: 1. Germline values: CDR1 SGHRS, CDR2 YFSETQ. The DNA for the CDR3 is TGCGCCAGCAGCTTGGCGACTAGCGGCACAGATACGCAGTATTTT. Encoded protein: CASSLATSGTDTQYF. Variable domain in full (rest from reference TRBV5-1 and TRBJ2-3): KAGVTQTPRYLIKTRGQQVTLSCSPISGHRSVSWYQQTPGQGLQFLFEYFSETQRNKGNFPGRFSGRQFSNSRSEMNVSTLELGDSALYLCASSLATSGTDTQYFGPGTRLTVL.

The chain combines TRBV12-5 with TRBJ1-1; 7 bases match TRBD1. The trim removed 3 bases at V and 1 base at J, leaving 8 bases unmatched. The germline V gene has CDR1 LGHNT and CDR2 FRNRAP. The CDR3 has 16 residues. CDR3 DNA sequence: TGTGCTAGTGGTTTTGTAGGGGGCTCAAGGAACACTGAAGCTTTCTTT. The encoded protein is CASGFVGGSRNTEAFF.

The chain recombines TRBV6-6 with TRBJ1-2; perhaps TRBD1 as D (5 bases). V gave up 2 bases and J gave up 6 bases, with 13 bases separating them. CDR1 and CDR2 from the germline V gene are MNHNY and SVGAGI (reference sequence). This CDR3 has 14 amino acids. CDR3 nucleotide sequence: TGTGCCAGCAGTTACGGGCAGGGAGGAAATGGCTACACCTTC. This codes for CASSYGQGGNGYTF.

This chain joins TRBV4-3 and TRBJ2-7, with 8 bases lining up with TRBD1. The junction had 6 bases not matched to a gene; V was cut back by 3 bases and J by 5 bases. Germline CDR1 and CDR2: LGHNA and YSLEER. The CDR3 has 14 residues. This chain's CDR3 is CASSHATGVHEQYF. CDR3 DNA: TGCGCCAGCAGCCATGCGACAGGGGTCCACGAGCAGTACTTC.

The chain recombines TRBV11-3 with TRBJ1-1; no definite D call. This CDR3 comprises 14 residues. Looked up from germline, CDR1 is SGHNT and CDR2 is YENEEA. V lost 1 base to trimming and J lost 1 base, with 7 bases between them. The CDR3 DNA follows: TGTGCCAGCAGCTTAGTACACGGGAACACTGAAGCTTTCTTT. Residues: CASSLVHGNTEAFF.

The chain recombines TRBV5-1 with TRBJ2-3; D may be TRBD1 or TRBD2 (5 bases each). Germline V lookup: CDR1 SGHRS, CDR2 YFSETQ. This CDR3 is 13 amino acids long. Deletions cut 4 bases from V and 2 bases from J, with 8 bases between. The DNA for the CDR3 is TGCGCCAGCAGCGGGACGGACACAGATACGCAGTATTTT. Translating gives CASSGTDTDTQYF.

The J gene is TRBJ2-7, the V gene TRBV5-4, with 8 bases identical to TRBD1. V lost 4 bases, J lost 4 bases, and 7 bases stayed unmatched. In germline, CDR1 is SGHNT, CDR2 YYREEE (reference sequence). The CDR3 spans 14 residues. The DNA of the CDR3 is TGTGCCAGCAGCGACAGGGGAAGTCCTTACGAGCAGTACTTC. Translation: CASSDRGSPYEQYF.

V is TRBV30 and J is TRBJ1-1; no firm D call. The CDR3 sequence is 11 residues long. The germline V and J ends were trimmed by 4 bases and 1 base, with 4 bases remaining between them. From germline, CDR1 is GTSNPN and CDR2 SVGIG (reference sequence). The CDR3 loop reads CAWNTNTEAFF. The CDR3, as DNA: TGTGCCTGGAACACGAACACTGAAGCTTTCTTT.

The chain combines TRBV7-2 with TRBJ2-1, with D tentatively TRBD1 (6 bases). V was cut by 5 bases and J by 4 bases, with 9 bases left in between. This CDR3 spans 13 amino acids. CDR1 and CDR2 from the germline V gene are SGHTA and FQGNSA. Here the CDR3 DNA reads TGTGCCAGCAGCGTGGACAGTTACAATGAGCAGTTCTTC. Translating it yields CASSVDSYNEQFF.

The chain has TRBV4-2 and TRBJ2-1; D is perhaps TRBD1 (6 bases). Germline assignment: CDR1 LGHNA and CDR2 YNFKEQ. The CDR3 totals 15 residues. V was cut by 4 bases and J by 7 bases, with 17 bases left in between. The CDR3 reads CASSRPGPQGNEQFF. CDR3 nucleotide sequence: TGTGCCAGCAGCCGACCGGGCCCCCAGGGGAATGAGCAGTTCTTC.

The chain is built from TRBV11-3 and TRBJ2-1; 9 bases map to TRBD2. J gave up 6 bases and V 0 bases, and 6 bases lay outside the gene matches. The germline gives CDR1 SGHNT, CDR2 YENEEA. The CDR3 spans 16 residues. Here the CDR3 reads CASSLEGSGSANEQFF. CDR3 sequence (DNA): TGTGCCAGCAGCTTAGAAGGTAGCGGGAGTGCCAATGAGCAGTTCTTC.

This rearrangement joins TRBV19 to TRBJ2-7; 9 nucleotides align to TRBD1. The J segment lost 1 base and the V segment lost 3 bases, leaving 1 base of the junction unmatched. The CDR3 loop spans 14 amino acids. CDR1 and CDR2 from the germline V gene are LNHDA and SQIVND (reference sequence). DNA for the CDR3: TGTGCCAGTAGTATCGGGACAGGGTCCTACGAGCAGTACTTC. The encoded protein is CASSIGTGSYEQYF.

The sample holds one count of this clone. The rearrangement links TRBV7-2 to TRBJ2-3, with 9 bases fitting TRBD2. This CDR3 has 18 amino acids. Germline CDR1 SGHTA, CDR2 FQGNSA. Trimming cost V 5 bases and J 4 bases; bases outside gene matches: 16. CDR3 loop: CASSPRVLASGNSDTQYF. CDR3 DNA sequence: TGTGCCAGCAGCCCTAGGGTCTTGGCTAGCGGGAATTCAGATACGCAGTATTTT.

This clone was recorded once. The CDR3, as DNA: TGCAGCGTTCGAACTAGCGGGAGATACAATGAGCAGTTCTTC. This sequence encodes CSVRTSGRYNEQFF. This chain links TRBV29-1 with TRBJ2-1; TRBD2 matches 11 bases. The CDR3 is 14 amino acids. Trimming removed 5 bases from V and 4 bases from J; junction bases left unmatched: 4. Germline V gives CDR1 SQVTM, CDR2 ANQGSEA.

The J gene is TRBJ2-1, the V gene TRBV29-1; 8 nucleotides match TRBD2. Germline V gives CDR1 SQVTM, CDR2 ANQGSEA. The CDR3 covers 18 residues. J lost 2 bases, V lost 4 bases, and 16 bases had no gene match. The CDR3 nucleotides are TGCAGCGTTGTCGGGCGGACTAGCCGTCCCCCCCCCTACAATGAGCAGTTCTTC. Protein product: CSVVGRTSRPPPYNEQFF.

This chain joins TRBV5-8 and TRBJ1-1; D is unclear. The CDR3 is 13 amino acids. V was trimmed by 3 bases and J by 5 bases, leaving 11 bases between them. Germline V gene data show CDR1 as SGHTS and CDR2 as YDEGEE. In nucleotides, the CDR3 is TGTGCCAGCAGCTACCCCAGTGGGACTGAAGCTTTCTTT. This translates into CASSYPSGTEAFF.

The chain couples TRBV4-2 to TRBJ2-1; 7 bases are shared with TRBD2. The CDR3 consists of 14 residues. Germline V gene sequence: CDR1 LGHNA, CDR2 YNFKEQ. V shed 5 bases, J shed 7 bases, and the junction held 8 bases outside the gene matches. The CDR3 loop reads CASSYGRTENEQFF. For the CDR3, the DNA is TGTGCCAGCAGCTACGGGAGGACGGAAAATGAGCAGTTCTTC.

This chain joins TRBV2 and TRBJ2-5; 9 bases align to TRBD1. Germline lookup yields CDR1 SNHLY and CDR2 FYNNEI. Trimming took 6 bases from V and 1 from J; bases not matched to a gene: 9. The CDR3 spans 16 residues. CDR3 region: CASRRGTGHIQETQYF. In DNA, the CDR3 is TGTGCCAGCAGAAGGGGGACAGGGCACATCCAAGAGACCCAGTACTTC.

The chain recombines TRBV7-8 with TRBJ1-6, with 8 positions matching TRBD1. Germline assignment: CDR1 SGHVS and CDR2 FQNEAQ. V was clipped by 5 bases and J by 7 bases; unmatched bases: 7. The CDR3 contains 15 residues. CDR3 loop: CASSPGQVRNSPLHF. The CDR3 coding sequence is TGTGCCAGCAGCCCGGGACAGGTTAGGAATTCACCCCTCCACTTT.

This sequence joins TRBV6-6 and TRBJ1-1, with D maybe TRBD1 (6 bases). The CDR3 covers 14 residues. The V gene lost 8 bases and the J gene lost 5 bases, with 18 bases spanning the gap. Germline V lookup: CDR1 MNHNY, CDR2 SVGAGI (reference sequence). The CDR3 is CASGSVGGRTEAFF. The DNA for the CDR3 is TGTGCCAGCGGATCTGTTGGGGGGCGGACTGAAGCTTTCTTT.

The J gene is TRBJ1-1, the V gene TRBV7-7; D uncertain. Deletions cut 5 bases from V and 6 bases from J, with 13 bases between. This CDR3 contains 13 residues. The germline gives CDR1 SSHAT, CDR2 FNYEAQ (reference sequence). The DNA of the CDR3 is TGTGCCAGCAGCCCACTAGTGTCCGCTGAAGCTTTCTTT. This translates into CASSPLVSAEAFF.

This chain links TRBV11-3 with TRBJ2-3, with TRBD2 as a possible D gene (5 bases). CDR3 length: 14 residues. Trimming left V 5 bases short and J 2 bases short, with 11 bases between. CDR1 is SGHNT and CDR2 is YENEEA in the germline V gene. The CDR3 reads CASSPKTTTDTQYF. The CDR3 DNA reads TGTGCCAGCAGCCCGAAGACTACCACAGATACGCAGTATTTT.

V usage is TRBV18 and J usage is TRBJ1-1, with 7 bases identical to TRBD1. The CDR3 extends over 14 amino acids. CDR1 is KGHSH, CDR2 LQKENI, per germline. Losses at the gene ends were 4 bases for V and 6 bases for J; bases not matched to a gene: 8. CDR3 sequence (DNA): TGTGCCAGCTCACACGACAGGGTTCGGTCTGAAGCTTTCTTT. It translates to CASSHDRVRSEAFF.

This sequence joins TRBV18 and TRBJ2-1, with D tentatively TRBD2 (7 bases). Germline CDR1 and CDR2: KGHSH and LQKENI. CDR3 length: 16 amino acids. V lost 0 bases and J 5 bases, leaving 14 bases between the germline ends. The CDR3, as DNA: TGTGCCAGCTCACCACCTTCGGGGGGCGGGGACAATGAGCAGTTCTTC. This gives the protein CASSPPSGGGDNEQFF.